Below are 27 T cell receptor beta chains sequenced from a single sample in a study of blood T cell repertoires in COVID-19 (dated by TCRdb to 2018 to 2021). The library came from the immunoSEQ multiplex PCR assay. Entries here come from immuneACCESS through TCRdb and include only in-frame sequences with V and J called. Some clones fail to appear in such tables; in the studies checked, an unresolved V gene covers under half of the shortfall, and the cause of the remainder is unknown. The sample has more than 130,000 clones on record, 80% to 90% of them singletons. Roughly 4.3% of the sample rests with the top ten. Sequenced input: peripheral blood. The receptors here all came from a woman between 35 and 50 years old with acute or convalescent COVID-19.

V gene TRBV27 combines with J gene TRBJ1-2, with unresolved D. CDR3 length: 16 amino acids. The V end was cut by 0 bases, the J end by 3 bases, with 14 bases between. Germline values: CDR1 MNHEY, CDR2 SMNVEV (reference sequence). The CDR3 DNA reads as TGTGCCAGCAGTTTATCAAGGAACAACGCGGACTATGGCTACACCTTC. Translating gives CASSLSRNNADYGYTF.

The chain combines TRBV2 with TRBJ1-4, with D hard to call. Germline CDR1 SNHLY, CDR2 FYNNEI. This CDR3 has 11 amino acids. Trimming left V 0 bases short and J 13 bases short, with 6 bases between. CDR3 sequence: CASSEARGLFF. CDR3 bases: TGTGCCAGCAGTGAAGCGCGAGGACTGTTTTTT.

The count of this clone is one. The chain uses TRBV6-2 or TRBV6-3 and TRBJ2-3; D is perhaps TRBD2 (6 bases). Trimming shortened V by 0 bases and J by 2 bases, and 12 bases separated the two germline ends. Germline CDR1 is MNHEY and CDR2 is SVGEGT. The CDR3 is 16 residues long. The CDR3 DNA follows: TGTGCCAGCAGTTACTCCCGGGAGAACCCCACAGATACGCAGTATTTT. Translated, it gives CASSYSRENPTDTQYF.

The chain has TRBV4-3 and TRBJ1-2; possible D gene TRBD1, 5 bases. The ends were cut back, 0 bases at V and 3 bases at J, with 11 bases in the middle. The CDR3 runs to 15 residues. The germline CDR1 and CDR2 sequences are LGHNA and YSLEER. CDR3 loop: CASSQDPGTDYGYTF. In nucleotides, the CDR3 is TGCGCCAGCAGCCAAGATCCAGGGACTGACTATGGCTACACCTTC.

The chain couples TRBV6-4 to TRBJ2-3, with D tentatively TRBD2 (5 bases). Trimming shortened V by 3 bases and J by 4 bases, and 14 bases separated the two germline ends. The CDR3 covers 15 residues. The germline V gene has CDR1 MRHNA and CDR2 SNTAGT. In DNA form, the CDR3 reads TGTGCCAGCAGTGATACTTCGGGTAGCGCAGATACGCAGTATTTT. It encodes CASSDTSGSADTQYF.

This rearrangement joins TRBV5-4 to TRBJ2-7; 12 nucleotides line up with TRBD2. The V and J ends lost 0 bases and 6 bases, in that order; junction bases with no gene match: 1. Germline V lookup: CDR1 SGHNT, CDR2 YYREEE (reference sequence). The CDR3 loop spans 14 amino acids. CDR3 protein: CASSLGTSGTEQYF. The CDR3 DNA follows: TGTGCCAGCAGCTTGGGGACTAGCGGGACCGAGCAGTACTTC.

This chain connects TRBV14 to TRBJ2-5, with 9 nucleotides matching TRBD1. The CDR3 spans 15 residues. The junction had 4 bases not matched to a gene; V was cut back by 3 bases and J by 2 bases. The germline gives CDR1 SGHDN, CDR2 FVKESK. This CDR3 is CASSQPGTGQETQYF. The DNA for the CDR3 is TGTGCCAGCAGCCAGCCCGGGACAGGGCAAGAGACCCAGTACTTC.

The chain combines TRBV2 with TRBJ2-7, with TRBD1 identical over 7 bases. The CDR3 covers 13 residues. Trimming removed 4 bases from V and 3 bases from J; junction bases left unmatched: 3. The germline gives CDR1 SNHLY, CDR2 FYNNEI. The CDR3 nucleotides are TGTGCCAGCAGTGTAGGGGGCGACTACGAGCAGTACTTC. It translates to CASSVGGDYEQYF. Full variable domain (rest looked up from reference TRBV2 and TRBJ2-7): EPEVTQTPSHQVTQMGQEVILRCVPISNHLYFYWYRQILGQKVEFLVSFYNNEISEKSEIFDDQFSVERPDGSNFTLKIRSTKLEDSAMYFCASSVGGDYEQYFGPGTRLTVT.

This clone was seen once. The V and J genes are TRBV7-9 and TRBJ1-1; D is uncertain. CDR1 is SEHNR and CDR2 is FQNEAQ in the germline V gene (reference sequence). V was shortened by 3 bases and J by 5 bases, with 10 bases between the two germline ends. The length of the CDR3 is 13 residues. The CDR3 DNA reads TGTGCCAGCAGCTTCGCCCCCGGGACTGAAGCTTTCTTT. Protein product: CASSFAPGTEAFF.

This clone appeared a few times. This rearrangement joins TRBV5-4 to TRBJ1-1, with D perhaps matching TRBD1 (6 bases). The germline gives CDR1 SGHNT, CDR2 YYREEE (reference sequence). Deletions cut 4 bases from V and 4 bases from J, with 14 bases between. The CDR3 runs 14 residues. The CDR3 DNA reads TGTGCCAGCAGCCTTGGCGGGGGCGCCACTGAAGCTTTCTTT. Translated, it gives CASSLGGGATEAFF.

V gene TRBV2 combines with J gene TRBJ2-5; D uncertain. CDR3 length equals 14 residues. Looked up from germline, CDR1 is SNHLY and CDR2 is FYNNEI. The V gene lost 5 bases and the J gene lost 2 bases, with 12 bases spanning the gap. This chain's CDR3 is CASSPSSQQETQYF. The CDR3 DNA is TGTGCCAGCAGTCCCTCATCACAGCAAGAGACCCAGTACTTC. The full variable domain, completed using reference TRBV2 and TRBJ2-5, is EPEVTQTPSHQVTQMGQEVILRCVPISNHLYFYWYRQILGQKVEFLVSFYNNEISEKSEIFDDQFSVERPDGSNFTLKIRSTKLEDSAMYFCASSPSSQQETQYFGPGTRLLVL.

This chain joins TRBV27 and TRBJ1-6; D is perhaps TRBD1 (5 bases). The CDR3 spans 14 residues. Germline V gene lookup returns CDR1 MNHEY and CDR2 SMNVEV (reference sequence). V was clipped by 5 bases and J by 5 bases, with 10 bases between them. The CDR3 protein is CASSLGAHNSPLHF. Here the CDR3 DNA reads TGTGCCAGCAGTCTTGGGGCGCATAATTCACCCCTCCACTTT.

This chain links TRBV20-1 with TRBJ1-2; 9 bases match TRBD1. V lost 3 bases, J lost 7 bases, and 12 bases stayed unmatched. Germline assignment: CDR1 DFQATT and CDR2 SNEGSKA (reference sequence). This CDR3 has 15 residues. The CDR3 nucleotides are TGCAGTGCTAGTTACCCGGGACAGGGTAGAGGTGGCTACACCTTC. Amino acid sequence: CSASYPGQGRGGYTF.

The chain joins TRBV11-3 to TRBJ2-1; 13 nucleotides align to TRBD2. The junction had 7 bases not matched to a gene; V was cut back by 5 bases and J by 6 bases. CDR3 length: 16 amino acids. Germline loops: CDR1 SGHNT, CDR2 YENEEA. For the CDR3, the DNA is TGTGCCAGCAGCCACACTAGCGGGGGGGCTATCAATGAGCAGTTCTTC. Encoded protein: CASSHTSGGAINEQFF.

CDR3: CASSVVGGGVTDTQYF. The DNA for the CDR3 is TGTGCCAGCAGCGTAGTTGGCGGGGGGGTAACAGATACGCAGTATTTT. The V and J genes are TRBV9 and TRBJ2-3; 9 nucleotides line up with TRBD2. Germline-derived CDR1 and CDR2 are SGDLS and YYNGEE. The V and J ends lost 0 bases and 3 bases, in that order; junction bases with no gene match: 5. CDR3 length: 16 amino acids.

The chain is built from TRBV29-1 and TRBJ2-3, with TRBD1 matching 9 bases. CDR1 is SQVTM, CDR2 ANQGSEA, per germline. The CDR3 sequence is 13 residues long. Trimming removed 7 bases from V and 6 bases from J; junction bases left unmatched: 8. CDR3 region: CSGMGDRVDTQYF. DNA for the CDR3: TGCAGCGGAATGGGGGACAGGGTTGATACGCAGTATTTT.

The genes are TRBV18 and TRBJ1-2; 9 bases are shared with TRBD1. The CDR3 has 18 residues. The germline CDR1 and CDR2 sequences are KGHSH and LQKENI. Trimming removed 0 bases from V and 3 bases from J; junction bases left unmatched: 11. The CDR3 DNA sequence: TGTGCCAGCTCACCACCGAACAGGGGGCGCGGGCTCGACTATGGCTACACCTTC. Translation: CASSPPNRGRGLDYGYTF.

The chain carries TRBV5-4 and TRBJ1-4, with D possibly matching TRBD1 (5 bases). Germline lookup yields CDR1 SGHNT and CDR2 YYREEE (reference sequence). This CDR3 region has 15 residues. The V end lost 0 bases, the J end lost 8 bases, and 14 bases lay between the germline ends. In nucleotides, the CDR3 is TGTGCCAGCAGCTTGGGAGGGACTTCGAGAGAAAAACTGTTTTTT. It codes for CASSLGGTSREKLFF. Looking up the rest from reference TRBV5-4 and TRBJ1-4 gives the full variable domain: ETGVTQSPTHLIKTRGQQVTLRCSSQSGHNTVSWYQQALGQGPQFIFQYYREEENGRGNFPPRFSGLQFPNYSSELNVNALELDDSALYLCASSLGGTSREKLFFGSGTQLSVL.

The chain recombines TRBV24-1 with TRBJ2-3, with D tentatively TRBD1 (6 bases). Trimming cost V 9 bases and J 2 bases, with 11 bases left between them. Per the germline V gene, CDR1 is KGHDR and CDR2 is SFDVKD. CDR3 length: 13 amino acids. The chain's CDR3 is CATQGTITDTQYF. The DNA of the CDR3 is TGTGCCACCCAAGGGACAATCACAGATACGCAGTATTTT.

This clone was counted once. The chain uses TRBV7-8 and TRBJ1-3, with TRBD1 matching 9 bases. V was pared by 3 bases and J by 2 bases, with 2 bases of the junction left unmatched. The CDR3 is 15 residues long. From germline, CDR1 is SGHVS and CDR2 FQNEAQ. The CDR3 is CASSFGQGTGNTIYF. CDR3 in DNA: TGTGCCAGCAGCTTTGGACAGGGGACTGGAAACACCATATATTTT.

The V call is TRBV12-3 or TRBV12-4, the J call TRBJ2-7; D is uncertain. The CDR3 sequence is 13 residues long. V was pared by 0 bases and J by 5 bases, with 8 bases between. DNA of the CDR3: TGTGCCAGCAGTTTAGCCCCGGTTAACGAGCAGTACTTC. It is translated as CASSLAPVNEQYF.

The chain employs TRBV10-1 and TRBJ1-4; 7 bases map to TRBD1. The CDR3 has 18 residues. The V and J ends lost 6 bases and 0 bases, in that order; junction bases with no gene match: 13. CDR1 is WNHNN, CDR2 SYGVQD, per germline (reference sequence). For the CDR3, the DNA is TGCGCCAGCAGAATACGGGACAGTCTTCCAGCAACTAATGAAAAACTGTTTTTT. It yields the protein CASRIRDSLPATNEKLFF.

The DNA of the CDR3 is TGTGCCAGCAGGCCTATAGCCGGGACAAACAGCACAGATACGCAGTATTTT. Its translation: CASRPIAGTNSTDTQYF. This sequence joins TRBV6-2 or TRBV6-3 and TRBJ2-3; tentative D call: TRBD1 (6 bases). V lost 6 bases, J lost 0 bases, and 19 bases lay in between. Germline assignment: CDR1 MNHEY and CDR2 SVGEGT. This CDR3 has 17 amino acids.

The genes are TRBV3-1 (or the pseudogene TRBV3-2) and TRBJ2-2, with TRBD2 matching 11 bases. The CDR3 length is 17 residues. In germline, CDR1 is LGHDT, CDR2 YNNKEL (reference sequence). V lost 7 bases and J lost 3; bases outside the gene matches: 10. The CDR3 reads CASKPIAGGPYTGELFF. The CDR3 bases are TGTGCCAGCAAGCCTATAGCGGGGGGGCCTTACACCGGGGAGCTGTTTTTT.

The chain employs TRBV5-1 and TRBJ2-7; weak D call: TRBD1 (5 bases). This CDR3 is built from 15 residues. Trimming removed 1 base at V and 6 bases at J, with 17 bases between. CDR1 is SGHRS, CDR2 YFSETQ, per germline. CDR3 loop: CASSLRQAWGGEQYF. CDR3 DNA: TGCGCCAGCAGCTTGAGGCAGGCCTGGGGCGGCGAGCAGTACTTC. The complete variable domain, with remaining parts taken from reference TRBV5-1 and TRBJ2-7, reads KAGVTQTPRYLIKTRGQQVTLSCSPISGHRSVSWYQQTPGQGLQFLFEYFSETQRNKGNFPGRFSGRQFSNSRSEMNVSTLELGDSALYLCASSLRQAWGGEQYFGPGTRLTVT.

The chain combines TRBV2 with TRBJ2-7, with a weak D call TRBD1 (5 bases). The CDR3 runs to 12 residues. Germline CDR1 is SNHLY and CDR2 is FYNNEI. The V end lost 8 bases, the J end lost 3 bases, and 11 bases lay between the germline ends. The CDR3 loop reads CASSDQGYEQYF. The CDR3 nucleotides read TGTGCCAGCTCAGATCAGGGCTACGAGCAGTACTTC.

The V and J genes are TRBV7-8 and TRBJ1-2; 7 bases agree with TRBD1. This CDR3 is 14 amino acids long. Losses at the gene ends were 5 bases for V and 5 bases for J; bases not matched to a gene: 8. Germline lookup yields CDR1 SGHVS and CDR2 FQNEAQ. CDR3 residues: CASSQGQVKYGYTF. CDR3 nucleotides: TGTGCCAGCAGCCAAGGACAGGTGAAATATGGCTACACCTTC.